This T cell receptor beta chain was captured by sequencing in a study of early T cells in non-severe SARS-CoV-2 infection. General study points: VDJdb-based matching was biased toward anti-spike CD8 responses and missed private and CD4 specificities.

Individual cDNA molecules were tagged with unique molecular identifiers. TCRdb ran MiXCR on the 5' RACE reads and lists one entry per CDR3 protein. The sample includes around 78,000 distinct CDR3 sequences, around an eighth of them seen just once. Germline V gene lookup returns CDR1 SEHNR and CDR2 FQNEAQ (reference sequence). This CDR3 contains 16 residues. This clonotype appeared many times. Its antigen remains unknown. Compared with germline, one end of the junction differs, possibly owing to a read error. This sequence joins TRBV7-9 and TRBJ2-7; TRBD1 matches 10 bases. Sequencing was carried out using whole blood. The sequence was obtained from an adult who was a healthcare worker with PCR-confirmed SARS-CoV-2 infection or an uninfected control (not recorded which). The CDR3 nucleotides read TGTGCCAGCACCTTAGGTGGGACAGGGGTCCCCAACGAGCAGTACTTC. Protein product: CASTLGGTGVPNEQYF.